This entry features one T cell receptor (beta chain) sequence. The antigen is unknown. This sample is drawn from a study of cytomegalovirus exposure and HLA in healthy donors. About the research overall: In a previous analysis, around 120 million unique TCR beta sequences were found from some 180 million T cells. Study conclusions and caveats: Immune exposure was documented only through CMV serostatus. According to a later analysis, most TCR beta chains associated with CMV appeared HLA-restricted.

The V segment lost 5 bases and the J segment 5 bases; nucleotides outside the gene matches: 6. Germline V gives CDR1 SNHLY, CDR2 FYNNEI. The CDR3 is made up of 15 amino acids. This PCR relied on a set of 60 Vbeta primers and 13 Jbeta primers. Libraries were prepared by immunoSEQ multiplex PCR; TCRdb keeps only in-frame clonotypes and omits some of them. This repertoire shows 210,000 or so clones, roughly four fifths found once; its top ten account for 0.58%. At collection, donors were nominally healthy, but unrecorded immune exposures were probable. Input material: PBMCs. The clonotype originates from a woman aged 40-49 years in good health and CMV-seronegative. The rearrangement uses TRBV2 and TRBJ2-1; the match to TRBD2 covers 10 bases. CDR3 sequence (DNA): TGTGCCAGCAGTAAACGGACTAGCGGAGACAATGAGCAGTTCTTC. This sequence encodes CASSKRTSGDNEQFF.